The 9 T cell receptor beta chains below come from one sample, sequenced in a study of T cells in Graves' hyperthyroidism and ophthalmopathy. There were TCR beta CDR3 regions amplified from RNA transcripts. First-round RT-PCR targeting the TCR CDR3 was performed with the HTBI primer set. TCRdb reprocessed the multiplex PCR reads via MiXCR and lists one record per CDR3 protein. The data hold more than 500,000 distinct CDR3 sequences, with approximately 16% observed a single time. The sample comprised blood. The source is a woman between 25 and 40 years old with Graves' ophthalmopathy.

The chain is built from TRBV6-5 and TRBJ2-3; D not resolved. V lost 0 bases, J lost 6 bases, and 4 bases lay in between. Germline V lookup: CDR1 MNHEY, CDR2 SVGAGI. The CDR3 spans 12 residues. Here the CDR3 reads CASSYSIDTQYF. As DNA, the CDR3 is TGTGCCAGCAGTTACTCGATTGATACGCAGTATTTT.

This clonotype was seen a handful of times. The gene calls are TRBV12-3 or TRBV12-4 and TRBJ2-1, with D possibly TRBD2 on 6 matching bases. Trimming took 6 bases from V and 2 from J, leaving 14 bases between them. This CDR3 spans 15 amino acids. The CDR3 region is CASRPSAGPYNEQFF. The CDR3 nucleotides read TGTGCCAGCAGACCCTCCGCGGGACCCTACAATGAGCAGTTCTTC.

Comments on this clonotype: At one of its ends the junction is not consistent with the germline gene, which may arise from a read error. The chain uses TRBV11-2 and TRBJ2-3, with D possibly TRBD2 on 5 matching bases. The CDR3 has 14 amino acids. CDR1 SGHAT and CDR2 FQNNGV come from the germline V gene. CDR3 sequence reads: CASSTGLNTDTQYF. The CDR3 DNA reads TGCGCCAGCAGCACCGGACTGAACACAGATACGCAGTATTTT. Full variable domain (outside the CDR3, taken from reference TRBV11-2 and TRBJ2-3): EAGVAQSPRYKIIEKRQSVAFWCNPISGHATLYWYQQILGQGPKLLIQFQNNGVVDDSQLPKDRFSAERLKGVDSTLKIQPAKLEDSAVYLCASSTGLNTDTQYFGPGTRLTVL.

The chain's CDR3 is CASSFGTSGSLPYEQYF. The CDR3 nucleotides read TGTGCCAGCAGCTTCGGGACTAGCGGGAGCCTTCCCTACGAGCAGTACTTC. The chain joins TRBV7-9 to TRBJ2-7; 14 nucleotides match TRBD2. V was clipped by 3 bases and J by 2 bases; unmatched bases: 6. The CDR3 runs 17 residues. CDR1 is SEHNR and CDR2 is FQNEAQ in the germline V gene (reference sequence).

Only a few counts were recorded for this clonotype. The chain recombines TRBV19 with TRBJ2-3; weak D call: TRBD2 (6 bases). There are 13 residues in the CDR3. Germline lookup yields CDR1 LNHDA and CDR2 SQIVND (reference sequence). The germline V and J ends were trimmed by 9 bases and 6 bases, with 16 bases remaining between them. CDR3 protein: CASAAGRDDTQYF. In nucleotides, the CDR3 is TGTGCCAGCGCGGCGGGGAGAGATGATACGCAGTATTTT.

Ten or more counts support this clonotype. V is TRBV30 and J is TRBJ2-3; 7 bases fit TRBD2. Germline V gives CDR1 GTSNPN, CDR2 SVGIG (reference sequence). Losses at the gene ends were 4 bases for V and 3 bases for J; bases not matched to a gene: 4. The CDR3 sequence is 13 residues long. In DNA form, the CDR3 reads TGTGCCTGGACGGGCGGGAGAACAGATACGCAGTATTTT. Translating it yields CAWTGGRTDTQYF.

The table lists this clonotype with a few counts. The V gene is TRBV5-6, the J gene TRBJ2-7; 8 nucleotides align to TRBD2. CDR1 and CDR2 from the germline V gene are SGHDT and YYEEEE. The CDR3 is made up of 15 amino acids. V shed 4 bases, J shed 3 bases, and the junction held 9 bases outside the gene matches. For the CDR3, the DNA is TGTGCCAGCAGCGTGACACTAAGCGGGGGCTACGAGCAGTACTTC. This encodes CASSVTLSGGYEQYF. Full variable domain (rest looked up from reference TRBV5-6 and TRBJ2-7): DAGVTQSPTHLIKTRGQQVTLRCSPKSGHDTVSWYQQALGQGPQFIFQYYEEEERQRGNFPDRFSGHQFPNYSSELNVNALLLGDSALYLCASSVTLSGGYEQYFGPGTRLTVT.

There are a few counts of this clonotype. The chain couples TRBV9 to TRBJ2-1; the D gene is possibly TRBD2 (6 bases). The CDR3 has 15 amino acids. V lost 1 base, J lost 5 bases, and 13 bases lay in between. CDR1 is SGDLS and CDR2 is YYNGEE in the germline V gene. CDR3 nucleotides: TGTGCCAGCAGCGTAATGGCGGGACGGGACAATGAGCAGTTCTTC. Protein product: CASSVMAGRDNEQFF.

This rearrangement joins TRBV27 to TRBJ2-3; D tentatively fits TRBD1 or TRBD2 (5 bases each). The CDR3 totals 18 residues. V was pared by 0 bases and J by 0 bases, with 16 bases between. Germline CDR1 MNHEY, CDR2 SMNVEV (reference sequence). The CDR3 protein is CASSLSGTGTASTDTQYF. CDR3 coding DNA: TGTGCCAGCAGTTTATCAGGGACCGGTACTGCTAGCACAGATACGCAGTATTTT.